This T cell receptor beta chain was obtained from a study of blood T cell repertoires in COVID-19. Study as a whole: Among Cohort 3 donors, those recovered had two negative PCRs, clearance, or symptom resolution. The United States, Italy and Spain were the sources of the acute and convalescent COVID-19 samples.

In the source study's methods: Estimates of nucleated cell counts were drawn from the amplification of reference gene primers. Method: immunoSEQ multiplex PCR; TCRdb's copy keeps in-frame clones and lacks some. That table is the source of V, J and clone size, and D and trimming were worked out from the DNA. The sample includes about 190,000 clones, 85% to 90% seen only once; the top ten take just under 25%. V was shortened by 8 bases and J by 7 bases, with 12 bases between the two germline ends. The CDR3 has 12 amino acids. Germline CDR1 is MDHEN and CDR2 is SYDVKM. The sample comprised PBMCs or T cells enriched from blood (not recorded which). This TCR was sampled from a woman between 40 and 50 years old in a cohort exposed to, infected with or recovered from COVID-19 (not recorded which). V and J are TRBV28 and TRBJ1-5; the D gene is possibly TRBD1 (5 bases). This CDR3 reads CASGGDRQPQHF. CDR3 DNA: TGTGCCAGCGGGGGGGATCGACAGCCCCAGCATTTT.